These 8 T cell receptor beta chains were all obtained from the same sample, sequenced in a study of T cells in Graves' hyperthyroidism and ophthalmopathy. Amplification of TCR beta CDR3 regions used RNA as the template. During a first-round RT-PCR of the TCR CDR3, the HTBI primer set was used. Via MiXCR, TCRdb re-called the multiplex PCR reads, giving one row per CDR3 protein. The table has around 250,000 distinct CDR3 sequences, roughly 17% seen once. The source material was blood. These receptors were obtained from a woman younger than 35 with Graves' ophthalmopathy.

In the case of this clonotype: A clone one base away is much larger, so this may be a read error. The chain recombines TRBV20-1 with TRBJ2-2; no definite D call. There are 16 residues in the CDR3. The germline V gene encodes CDR1 DFQATT and CDR2 SNEGSKA (reference sequence). As DNA, the CDR3 is TGCAGTGCTGGAGATTCGACTCCAAGATTCACCGGGGAGCTGTTTTTT. Amino acids: CSAGDSTPRFTGELFF.

The chain uses TRBV19 and TRBJ2-7, with TRBD1 matching 11 bases. CDR3 size: 16 residues. Per germline, CDR1 LNHDA and CDR2 SQIVND (reference sequence). J was trimmed by 0 bases and V by 5 bases; bases with no gene match: 6. CDR3 in amino acids: CASSVSGTGGSYEQYF. In DNA, the CDR3 is TGTGCCAGTAGTGTTTCCGGGACAGGGGGCTCCTACGAGCAGTACTTC.

This clonotype came up many times. The V and J genes are TRBV5-6 and TRBJ2-1; D may be TRBD1 or TRBD2 (5 bases each). The V end was cut by 4 bases, the J end by 8 bases, with 22 bases between. Germline values: CDR1 SGHDT, CDR2 YYEEEE. The CDR3 is made up of 16 amino acids. As DNA, the CDR3 is TGTGCCAGCAGCCCCATGGTCCGGGACCGAGCCCATGAGCAGTTCTTC. Encoded protein: CASSPMVRDRAHEQFF.

The chain links TRBV19 to TRBJ2-7; D gene unclear. V gave up 5 bases and J gave up 3 bases, with 11 bases separating them. The CDR3 totals 13 residues. Germline V lookup: CDR1 LNHDA, CDR2 SQIVND (reference sequence). CDR3 loop: CASSAGPNYEQYF. For the CDR3, the DNA is TGTGCCAGTAGTGCTGGTCCGAACTACGAGCAGTACTTC.

This clonotype was detected many times. The chain carries TRBV12-3 or TRBV12-4 and TRBJ2-7, with 8 bases identical to TRBD2. CDR3 length: 15 amino acids. Losses at the gene ends were 1 base for V and 1 base for J; bases not matched to a gene: 3. CDR3 DNA sequence: TGTGCCAGCAGTTTAGGGCGGGGGGCTTCCTACGAGCAGTACTTC. It encodes CASSLGRGASYEQYF.

The chain couples TRBV7-2 to TRBJ2-3, with TRBD2 identical over 8 bases. The length of the CDR3 is 17 residues. The V and J ends lost 0 bases and 5 bases, in that order; junction bases with no gene match: 10. In germline, CDR1 is SGHTA, CDR2 FQGNSA. The CDR3 nucleotides are TGTGCCAGCAGCTTAGCGGCGGGAGGAGCGGAGCGAGATACGCAGTATTTT. Amino acids: CASSLAAGGAERDTQYF.

This clonotype was picked up many times. The chain links TRBV27 to TRBJ1-1; a possible D gene is TRBD1 (5 bases). This CDR3 is 17 amino acids long. V gave up 1 base and J gave up 1 base, with 16 bases separating them. Germline CDR1 is MNHEY and CDR2 is SMNVEV (reference sequence). The CDR3 sequence: CASSLFSSGGRNTEAFF. For the CDR3, the DNA is TGTGCCAGCAGTTTATTCTCTTCTGGGGGTAGGAACACTGAAGCTTTCTTT.

At least ten counts were recorded for this clonotype. The rearrangement uses TRBV24-1 and TRBJ2-1; D is unclear. Between the trimmed V and J ends, which lost 1 base and 7 bases, there was a span of 7 bases. Germline CDR1 reads KGHDR; CDR2 reads SFDVKD. This CDR3 has 13 residues. Here the CDR3 DNA reads TGTGCCACCAGTGATTTTCGGCAGAATGAGCAGTTCTTC. Translation gives CATSDFRQNEQFF.